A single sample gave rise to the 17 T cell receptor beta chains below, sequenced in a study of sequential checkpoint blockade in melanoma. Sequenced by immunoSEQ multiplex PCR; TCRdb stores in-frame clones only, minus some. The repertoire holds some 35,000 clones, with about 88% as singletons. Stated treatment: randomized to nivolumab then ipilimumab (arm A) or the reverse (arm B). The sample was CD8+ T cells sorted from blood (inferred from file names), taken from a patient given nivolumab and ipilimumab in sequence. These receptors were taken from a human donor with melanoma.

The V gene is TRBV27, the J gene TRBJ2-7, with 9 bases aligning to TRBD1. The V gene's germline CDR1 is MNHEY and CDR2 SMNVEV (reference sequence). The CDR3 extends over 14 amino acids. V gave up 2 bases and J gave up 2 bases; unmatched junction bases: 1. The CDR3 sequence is CASSLGTGPYEQYF. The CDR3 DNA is TGTGCCAGCAGTTTAGGGACAGGGCCCTACGAGCAGTACTTC.

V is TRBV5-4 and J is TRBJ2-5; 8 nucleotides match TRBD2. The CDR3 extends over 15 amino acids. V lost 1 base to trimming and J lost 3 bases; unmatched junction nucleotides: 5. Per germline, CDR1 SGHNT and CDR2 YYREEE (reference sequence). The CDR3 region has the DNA TGTGCCAGCAGCTTGACAGGACTAGCTAAAGAGACCCAGTACTTC. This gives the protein CASSLTGLAKETQYF. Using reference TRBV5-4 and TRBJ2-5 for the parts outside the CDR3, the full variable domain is ETGVTQSPTHLIKTRGQQVTLRCSSQSGHNTVSWYQQALGQGPQFIFQYYREEENGRGNFPPRFSGLQFPNYSSELNVNALELDDSALYLCASSLTGLAKETQYFGPGTRLLVL.

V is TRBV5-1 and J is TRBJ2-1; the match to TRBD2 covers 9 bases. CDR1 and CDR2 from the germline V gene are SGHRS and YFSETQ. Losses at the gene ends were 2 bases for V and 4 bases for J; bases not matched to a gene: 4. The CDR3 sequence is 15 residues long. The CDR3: CASSFVAGGYNEQFF. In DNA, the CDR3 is TGCGCCAGCAGCTTTGTGGCGGGAGGGTACAATGAGCAGTTCTTC.

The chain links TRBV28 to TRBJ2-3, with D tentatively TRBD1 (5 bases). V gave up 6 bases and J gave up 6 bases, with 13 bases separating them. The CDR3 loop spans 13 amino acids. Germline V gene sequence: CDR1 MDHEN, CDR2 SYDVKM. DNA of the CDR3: TGTGCCAGCAGCCCCAGGGTATTGGATACGCAGTATTTT. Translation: CASSPRVLDTQYF.

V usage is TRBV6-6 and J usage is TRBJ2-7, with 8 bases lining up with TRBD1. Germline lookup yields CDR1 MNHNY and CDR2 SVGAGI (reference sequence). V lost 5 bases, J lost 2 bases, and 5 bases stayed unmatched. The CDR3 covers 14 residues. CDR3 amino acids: CASSLGTGAYEQYF. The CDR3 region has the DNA TGTGCCAGCAGTCTCGGGACAGGAGCCTACGAGCAGTACTTC.

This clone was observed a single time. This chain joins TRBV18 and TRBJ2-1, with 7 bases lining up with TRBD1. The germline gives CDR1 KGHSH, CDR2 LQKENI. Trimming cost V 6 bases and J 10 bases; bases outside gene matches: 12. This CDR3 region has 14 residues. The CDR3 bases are TGTGCCAGCTCTCGCCGACAGGGAACGGGGGAGCAGTTCTTC. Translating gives CASSRRQGTGEQFF.

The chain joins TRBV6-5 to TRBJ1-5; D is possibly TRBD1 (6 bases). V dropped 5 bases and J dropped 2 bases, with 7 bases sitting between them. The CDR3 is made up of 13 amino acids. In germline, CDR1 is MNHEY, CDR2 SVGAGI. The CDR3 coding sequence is TGTGCCAGCAGTCCAGGGGGCAATCAGCCCCAGCATTTT. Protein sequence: CASSPGGNQPQHF.

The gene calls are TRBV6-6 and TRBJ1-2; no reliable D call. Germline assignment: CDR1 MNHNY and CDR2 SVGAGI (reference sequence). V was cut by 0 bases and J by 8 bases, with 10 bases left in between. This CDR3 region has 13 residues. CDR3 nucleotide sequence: TGTGCCAGCAGTTACTCGTTCCGGGGAGGCTACACCTTC. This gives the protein CASSYSFRGGYTF.

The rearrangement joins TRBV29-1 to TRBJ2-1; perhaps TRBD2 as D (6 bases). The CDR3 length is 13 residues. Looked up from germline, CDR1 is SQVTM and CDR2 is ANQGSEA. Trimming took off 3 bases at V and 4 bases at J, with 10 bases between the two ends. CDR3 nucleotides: TGCAGCGTTGATTCCGGGACTTACAATGAGCAGTTCTTC. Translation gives CSVDSGTYNEQFF.

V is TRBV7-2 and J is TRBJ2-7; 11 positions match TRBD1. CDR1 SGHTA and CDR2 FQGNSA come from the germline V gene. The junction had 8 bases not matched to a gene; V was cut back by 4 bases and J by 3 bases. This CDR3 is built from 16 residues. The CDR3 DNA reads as TGTGCCAGCAGCTCATCACGGACAGGGGGCATCTACGAGCAGTACTTC. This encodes CASSSSRTGGIYEQYF.

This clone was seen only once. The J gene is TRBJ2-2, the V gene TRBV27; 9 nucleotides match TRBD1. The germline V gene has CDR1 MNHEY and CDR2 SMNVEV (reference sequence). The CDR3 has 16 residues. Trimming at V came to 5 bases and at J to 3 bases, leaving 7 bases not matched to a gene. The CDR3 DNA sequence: TGTGCCAGCAGTCCAACAGGGGGCTATTACACCGGGGAGCTGTTTTTT. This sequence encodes CASSPTGGYYTGELFF.

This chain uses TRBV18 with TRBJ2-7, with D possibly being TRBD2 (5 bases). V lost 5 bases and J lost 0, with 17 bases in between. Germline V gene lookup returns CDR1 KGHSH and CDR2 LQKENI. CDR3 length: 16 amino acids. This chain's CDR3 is CASSARAEYSSYEQYV. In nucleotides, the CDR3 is TGTGCCAGCTCAGCCCGAGCGGAATATAGCTCCTACGAGCAGTACGTC.

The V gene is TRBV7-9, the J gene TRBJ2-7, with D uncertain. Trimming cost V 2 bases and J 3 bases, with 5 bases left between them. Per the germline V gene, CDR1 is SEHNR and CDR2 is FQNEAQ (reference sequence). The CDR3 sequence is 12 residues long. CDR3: CASSLQHYEQYF. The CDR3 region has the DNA TGTGCCAGCAGCTTACAACACTACGAGCAGTACTTC.

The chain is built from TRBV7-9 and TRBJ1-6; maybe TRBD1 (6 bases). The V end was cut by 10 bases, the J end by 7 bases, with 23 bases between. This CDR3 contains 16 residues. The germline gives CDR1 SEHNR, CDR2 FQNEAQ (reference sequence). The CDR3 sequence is CATTGLRDTLNSPLHF. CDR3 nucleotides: TGTGCCACCACAGGGCTCCGGGACACCCTAAATTCACCCCTCCACTTT.

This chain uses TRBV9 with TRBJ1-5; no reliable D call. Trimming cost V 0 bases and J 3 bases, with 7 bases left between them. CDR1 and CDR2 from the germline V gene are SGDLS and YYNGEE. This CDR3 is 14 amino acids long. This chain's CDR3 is CASSVGQANQPQHF. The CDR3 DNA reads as TGTGCCAGCAGCGTAGGGCAGGCCAATCAGCCCCAGCATTTT.

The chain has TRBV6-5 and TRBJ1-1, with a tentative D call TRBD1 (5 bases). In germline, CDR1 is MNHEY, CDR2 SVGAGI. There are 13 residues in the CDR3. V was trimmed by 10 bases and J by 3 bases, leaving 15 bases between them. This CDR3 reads CATRQGRYTEAFF. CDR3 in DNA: TGTGCCACTAGGCAGGGCCGATACACTGAAGCTTTCTTT.

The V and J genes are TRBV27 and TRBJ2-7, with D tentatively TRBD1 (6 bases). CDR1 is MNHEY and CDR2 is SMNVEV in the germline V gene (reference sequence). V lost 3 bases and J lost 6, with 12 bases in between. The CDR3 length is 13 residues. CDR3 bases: TGTGCCAGCAGTTTTGCGGTAGGGGGCGAGCAGTACTTC. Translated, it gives CASSFAVGGEQYF.